Below, one T cell receptor beta chain is given with its context. Its specificity is unknown. Repertoires were generated with immunoSEQ multiplex PCR, while TCRdb's copy carries only in-frame clones and drops some. The profile shows over 100,000 clones, 87% of them singletons. This entry belongs to a study of T cell responses to AZD1222 COVID-19 vaccine. Study overall: Investigators merged groups given second doses at roughly 4 or roughly 12 weeks. General study results and limits: The donors showed a predominance of white British ancestry and of females, with possible underestimation of clonal diversity. Among spike-specific TCRs, nearly half reportedly target unmutated variant regions.

Sequenced material: peripheral blood, taken on day 0 of AZD1222 vaccination. The clonotype comes from an adult in good health.

CDR3 bases: TGCGCCTCCGGACTAGCGGGGGAGATCAATGAGCAGTTCTTC. As protein: CASGLAGEINEQFF. The chain carries TRBV10-2 and TRBJ2-1, with 13 bases lining up with TRBD2. The V gene's germline CDR1 is WSHSY and CDR2 SAAADI. V was pared by 11 bases and J by 6 bases, with 7 bases of the junction left unmatched. The CDR3 runs 14 residues.